This TCR beta chain comes out of a study of T cell clonotyping in hematopoietic cell transplantation. Stated time point: recipient sample about 28 days before transplant, after cytoreduction. Recipients were bled about 28 days pretransplant and at posttransplant days 30, 100, 180. Whole-study results and caveats: Cells were unsorted, so CD4 and CD8 contributions were not separated.

With regard to this clone: Antigen specificity is unknown.

The method was immunoSEQ multiplex PCR; TCRdb's version includes in-frame clones alone and lacks a portion of them. The sample contains under 30,000 clones, approximately 80% of which appear only once. Sample: peripheral blood mononuclear cells, taken before stem cell transplant. The TCR was taken from a woman aged 25 to 39 with chronic myeloid leukemia. Some clones in this sample may be carry-over from other donors' samples.

CDR3 amino acids: CASVGMGRENTIYF. CDR3 coding DNA: TGTGCCAGCGTAGGAATGGGTCGGGAAAACACCATATATTTT. The V call is TRBV6-6, the J call TRBJ1-3; D is uncertain. Germline V gives CDR1 MNHNY, CDR2 SVGAGI (reference sequence). V was trimmed by 8 bases and J by 6 bases, leaving 17 bases between them. This CDR3 spans 14 amino acids.